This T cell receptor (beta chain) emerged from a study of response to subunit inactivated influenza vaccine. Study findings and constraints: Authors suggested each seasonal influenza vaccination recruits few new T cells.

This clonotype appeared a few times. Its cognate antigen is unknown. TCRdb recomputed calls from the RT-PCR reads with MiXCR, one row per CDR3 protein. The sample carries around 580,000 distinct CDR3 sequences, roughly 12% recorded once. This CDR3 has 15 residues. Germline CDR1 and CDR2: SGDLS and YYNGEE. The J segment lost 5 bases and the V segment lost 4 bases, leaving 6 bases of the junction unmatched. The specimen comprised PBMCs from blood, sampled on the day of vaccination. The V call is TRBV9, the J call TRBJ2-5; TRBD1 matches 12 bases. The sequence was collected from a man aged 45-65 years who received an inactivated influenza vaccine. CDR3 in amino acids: CASSTGTGGRETQYF. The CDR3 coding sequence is TGTGCCAGCAGCACCGGGACAGGGGGCCGGGAGACCCAGTACTTC.